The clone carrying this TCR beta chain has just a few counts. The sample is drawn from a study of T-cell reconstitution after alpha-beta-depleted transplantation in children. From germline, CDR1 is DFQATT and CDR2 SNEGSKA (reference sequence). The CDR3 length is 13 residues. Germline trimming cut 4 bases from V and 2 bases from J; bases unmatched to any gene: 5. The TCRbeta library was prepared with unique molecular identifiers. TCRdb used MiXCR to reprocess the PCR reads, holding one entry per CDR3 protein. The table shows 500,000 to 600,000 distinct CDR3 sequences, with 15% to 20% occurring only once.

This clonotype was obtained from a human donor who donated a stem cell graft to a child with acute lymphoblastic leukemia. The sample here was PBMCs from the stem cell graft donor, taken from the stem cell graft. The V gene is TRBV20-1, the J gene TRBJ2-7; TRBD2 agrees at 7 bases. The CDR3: CSANGLDAYEQYF. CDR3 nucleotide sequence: TGCAGTGCTAACGGACTAGATGCCTACGAGCAGTACTTC.